This TCR beta chain was retrieved from a study of a mutant IDH1 vaccine in newly diagnosed glioma. On the study more broadly: Those enrolled had earlier been treated with radiotherapy, temozolomide, or both, mostly both. Week 47 marked visit V13, whereas week 35 marked visit V12.

Points on this clone: Its cognate antigen is unknown.

Profiling relied on immunoSEQ multiplex PCR, and the TCRdb table lists in-frame clones only, not all of them. The data show about 50,000 clones, with about three quarters seen just once and 9.5% to 15% held by the top ten. Described time point: week 35, safety follow-up. Vaccination used 300 ug of mutant IDH1 20-mer peptide per dose, with topical imiquimod. V lost 4 bases, J lost 1 base, and 12 bases lay in between. Looked up from germline, CDR1 is SNHLY and CDR2 is FYNNEI. The CDR3 consists of 15 residues. This sequence originates from a man aged 35 to 55 with glioma. The sample consisted of PBMCs, taken from a glioma patient whose treatment included an IDH1 peptide vaccine. This chain joins TRBV2 and TRBJ2-3; possibly TRBD1 for D (5 bases). The CDR3 protein is CASSAQGLRTDTQYF. CDR3 DNA sequence: TGTGCCAGCAGTGCGCAGGGCCTCCGCACAGATACGCAGTATTTT.